This paragraph reports one T cell receptor beta chain. A read error may produce the germline difference seen at one junction end. Germline CDR1 SNHLY, CDR2 FYNNEI. This CDR3 is 14 amino acids long. Regarding time point: pre-sensitization, week 0. Treatment meaning: therapeutic diphenylcyclopropenone sensitization with weekly scalp DPC. Total RNA extraction was carried out from unfractionated whole blood. The sample comes from a study of human T cells and chemical hapten exposure. TCRdb re-called the RACE reads through MiXCR, storing one row per CDR3 protein. This sample yields 300,000 to 450,000 distinct CDR3 sequences, of which 5% to 6.5% are seen a single time; 2.5% to 3% belongs to the top ten.

This specimen consisted of whole blood, obtained in connection with sensitization to the hapten diphenylcyclopropenone (DPC). The TCR was taken from a woman aged 45-65 years with alopecia areata. Some clones in this sample may be carry-over from other donors' samples. The V gene is TRBV2, the J gene TRBJ1-2; TRBD1 might be the D (5 bases). The CDR3 is CASREAGTGYGYTF. CDR3 coding DNA: TGTGCCAGCAGAGAAGCCGGGACCGGGTATGGCTACACCTTC.